Listed below are T cell receptor beta chains from one sample, sequenced in a study of T cells expressing NK-cell markers. TCRdb re-analyzed the 5' RACE reads; it lists each CDR3 protein once, without DNA. The sample has roughly 450,000 distinct CDR3 sequences; the top ten hold over 1.1%. The sample comprised blood T cells: a sorted CD56 or NKG2C T cell subset, CD4+ or CD8+ T cells, or bulk PBMC T cells (not recorded which). The source is a woman between 50 and 59 years old in good health. Each CDR3 is given with its conserved first and last residue.

cdr3_length,j_call,v_call,cdr3_aa
15,TRBJ2-2,TRBV12-3/TRBV12-4,CASRPGTGQLGELFF
14,TRBJ2-3,TRBV5-4,CASSVRGPTDTQYF
18,TRBJ1-1,TRBV6-2/TRBV6-3,CASSYSTGAHRIWAEAFF
13,TRBJ2-4,TRBV10-3,CATKPGTGDIQYF
14,TRBJ1-1,TRBV12-3/TRBV12-4,CASSFFGGRAEAFF
17,TRBJ2-3,TRBV20-1,CSARTSGRARRADTQYF
15,TRBJ1-1,TRBV6-1,CASSLILGPDTEAFF
12,TRBJ1-4,TRBV20-1,CSAWGQAEKLFF
17,TRBJ2-3,TRBV7-6,CASSLGRDREHTDTQYF
12,TRBJ2-1,TRBV12-3/TRBV12-4,CASLTLYNEQFF
14,TRBJ2-1,TRBV6-6,CASSGRQGSNEQFF
15,TRBJ2-7,TRBV11-2,CASSRPRPQSYEQYF
13,TRBJ2-2,TRBV12-3/TRBV12-4,CASSLLFTGELFF
16,TRBJ2-4,TRBV6-6,CASSYPLEGAVNIQYF
11,TRBJ2-1,TRBV25-1,CASRRINEQFF
15,TRBJ1-2,TRBV4-1,CASSMRDAGWVGYTF
11,TRBJ2-1,TRBV11-3,CASGRTSEQFF
17,TRBJ2-1,TRBV7-2,CASSLTAVADLHGEQFF
13,TRBJ2-7,TRBV19,CASSMAEGYEQYF
15,TRBJ1-5,TRBV20-1,CSARKTGDAVQPQHF
13,TRBJ1-5,TRBV29-1,CSVQQGGNQPQHF
15,TRBJ2-1,TRBV9,CASSVERRKGAGQFF
15,TRBJ2-1,TRBV4-1,CASSAKGTGGRGKFF
11,TRBJ2-1,TRBV6-5,CASSYGWGQFF
13,TRBJ2-3,TRBV14,CASKRGVTDTQYF
15,TRBJ1-2,TRBV6-5,CASSFQTGLDYGYTF
15,TRBJ2-2,TRBV7-8,CASSLEASGIGELFF
14,TRBJ2-3,TRBV6-1,CASSRQANTDTQYF
13,TRBJ1-1,TRBV29-1,CSVRQGVNTEAFF
15,TRBJ2-2,TRBV29-1,CSVRVAGGGTGELFF
15,TRBJ1-6,TRBV27,CASSLTRAPYSPLHF
15,TRBJ1-1,TRBV10-3,CAISGEGALNTEAFF
16,TRBJ1-2,TRBV7-9,CASSLAGKQEFDGYTF
15,TRBJ1-5,TRBV12-3/TRBV12-4,CASSFFKGSNQPQHF
15,TRBJ2-1,TRBV4-1,CASSQGGTAYNEQFF
15,TRBJ1-1,TRBV5-1,CASSQKGSWNTEAFF
16,TRBJ2-3,TRBV7-3,CASSLMAGKGTDTQYF
15,TRBJ2-1,TRBV9,CASSVGPSGRSEQFF
14,TRBJ2-5,TRBV12-3/TRBV12-4,CASTRAGLGETQYF
13,TRBJ1-1,TRBV4-1,CASTGALNTEAFF
15,TRBJ1-2,TRBV10-3,CAISESGQDLYGYTF
13,TRBJ2-7,TRBV21-1,CASTPGTNSEQYF
16,TRBJ2-1,TRBV5-5,CASSLIAGATDNEQFF